This TCR beta chain was documented in a study of glioma-infiltrating T cells. Amplification of TCR alpha and beta CDR3 regions from RNA used iRepertoire nested multiplex PCR. Input was roughly 85-400 ng of tissue mRNA or PBMC total RNA. TCRdb re-called the multiplex PCR reads with MiXCR, one entry per CDR3 protein. The sample shows about 180,000 distinct CDR3 sequences, more than 35% of them seen only once. This clonotype came up many times. Looked up from germline, CDR1 is DFQATT and CDR2 is SNEGSKA (reference sequence). This CDR3 region has 17 residues. Trimming left V 0 bases short and J 0 bases short, with 17 bases between.

The rearrangement links TRBV20-1 to TRBJ1-2; D gene unclear. This TCR was recovered from a human donor with low-grade glioma or glioblastoma, undergoing nonglioma brain surgery, or in good health (not recorded which). The sample taken for sequencing was glioma tissue, nonneoplastic brain tissue, or PBMCs (not recorded which). The CDR3 coding sequence is TGCAGTGCTAGAGATGAGTCAGGATGGAATTCTAACTATGGCTACACCTTC. Translating it yields CSARDESGWNSNYGYTF.